This T cell receptor beta chain was captured in a study of blood T cell repertoires in COVID-19. Across the whole study: Samples of COVID-19 (acute and convalescent) were obtained from the United States, Italy and Spain.

In the original analysis: Nucleated cell counts were estimated from reference gene primer amplification. Using immunoSEQ multiplex PCR, the repertoire was profiled, and TCRdb retains in-frame clones only, with some absent. V and J calls and clone size are given by that table; D and trimming were obtained from the DNA. The sample has about 220,000 clones, 85% seen once; the top ten hold roughly 2.8%. V lost 5 bases to trimming and J lost 10 bases; unmatched junction nucleotides: 17. The CDR3 is 16 residues long. Material: peripheral blood. The V call is TRBV23-1, the J call TRBJ1-3; 7 nucleotides align to TRBD1. TRBV23-1 carries the ORF label, with uncertain function. This TCR was sampled from a man in his fifties who had recovered from COVID-19. CDR3 in DNA: TGCGCCAGCAGTAGGACAGGCGACTACGAGGAGACAACCATATATTTT. Translation gives CASSRTGDYEETTIYF.